These 21 T cell receptor beta chains originate from one sample sequenced in a study of T-cell memory formation after mild COVID-19. Each CDR3 protein gets one entry after TCRdb re-called the 5' RACE reads with MiXCR. In the table there are some 300,000 distinct CDR3 sequences, 20% to 25% of which are singletons. Specimen: PBMCs or a T cell subset sorted from them (not recorded which). The receptors here all came from a man between 18 and 35 years old who had mild COVID-19 (a few samples of this study predate the infection). Cell type and time point are not known.

The chain is built from TRBV20-1 and TRBJ2-5; no clear D. Trimming took 0 bases from V and 5 from J, leaving 16 bases between them. Germline V gene sequence: CDR1 DFQATT, CDR2 SNEGSKA (reference sequence). The CDR3 length is 15 residues. CDR3 sequence: CSARDSLVGWETQYF. As DNA, the CDR3 is TGCAGTGCTAGAGATTCTTTGGTAGGCTGGGAGACCCAGTACTTC.

The CDR3 loop reads CASSVGGRSGGSYRETQYF. Here the CDR3 DNA reads TGTGCCAGCAGCGTCGGAGGACGTAGCGGGGGGTCCTACAGGGAGACCCAGTACTTC. The chain links TRBV9 to TRBJ2-5; 10 positions agree with TRBD2. The CDR3 is 19 residues long. Unmatched junction bases numbered 18, after V lost 2 bases and J lost 5 bases. CDR1 is SGDLS and CDR2 is YYNGEE in the germline V gene.

V is TRBV5-1 and J is TRBJ2-6; 8 nucleotides match TRBD1. CDR3 length: 20 amino acids. Germline CDR1 is SGHRS and CDR2 is YFSETQ. V was pared by 3 bases and J by 0 bases, with 14 bases of the junction left unmatched. CDR3 nucleotide sequence: TGCGCCAGCAGCTATGACAGGGGCAACGGCGTTAGCTCTGGGGCCAACGTCCTGACTTTC. Its translation is CASSYDRGNGVSSGANVLTF.

The sample holds a few counts of this clonotype. This chain connects TRBV7-8 to TRBJ2-2; D is undetermined. The CDR3 runs 13 residues. Germline lookup yields CDR1 SGHVS and CDR2 FQNEAQ. V lost 2 bases, J lost 5 bases, and 6 bases lay in between. The CDR3 reads CASSLQRTGELFF. CDR3 DNA: TGTGCCAGCAGCTTACAACGGACCGGGGAGCTGTTTTTT. The full variable domain, with the rest looked up from reference TRBV7-8 and TRBJ2-2, is GAGVSQSPRYKVAKRGQDVALRCDPISGHVSLFWYQQALGQGPEFLTYFQNEAQLDKSGLPSDRFFAERPEGSVSTLKIQRTQQEDSAVYLCASSLQRTGELFFGEGSRLTVL.

The chain combines TRBV5-1 with TRBJ2-6; TRBD1 agrees at 7 bases. This CDR3 spans 15 amino acids. Germline CDR1 reads SGHRS; CDR2 reads YFSETQ. V gave up 5 bases and J gave up 2 bases; unmatched junction bases: 4. This chain's CDR3 is CASRVQGAGANVLTF. In DNA form, the CDR3 reads TGCGCCAGCAGGGTTCAGGGGGCTGGGGCCAACGTCCTGACTTTC. The whole variable domain, filled in from reference TRBV5-1 and TRBJ2-6, reads KAGVTQTPRYLIKTRGQQVTLSCSPISGHRSVSWYQQTPGQGLQFLFEYFSETQRNKGNFPGRFSGRQFSNSRSEMNVSTLELGDSALYLCASRVQGAGANVLTFGAGSRLTVL.

Only a few counts were recorded for this clonotype. The chain recombines TRBV10-3 with TRBJ2-5; 9 bases match TRBD2. Per the germline V gene, CDR1 is ENHRY and CDR2 is SYGVKD. This CDR3 comprises 13 residues. V lost 2 bases and J lost 5; bases outside the gene matches: 0. The CDR3 DNA follows: TGTGCCATCAGTGAGACTAGCGGGGAGACCCAGTACTTC. The encoded protein is CAISETSGETQYF.

This chain links TRBV7-6 with TRBJ1-1, with a tentative D call TRBD1 (6 bases). Germline V lookup: CDR1 SGHVS, CDR2 FNYEAQ. Between the trimmed V and J ends, which lost 4 bases and 4 bases, there was a span of 25 bases. The CDR3 is made up of 18 amino acids. DNA for the CDR3: TGTGCCAGCAGCTATCCACAGGGTTTTGGCCGGTTGGGCACTGAAGCTTTCTTT. Its translation: CASSYPQGFGRLGTEAFF.

There are a few counts of this clonotype. This sequence joins TRBV7-9 and TRBJ2-3; D remains ambiguous. Germline CDR1 is SEHNR and CDR2 is FQNEAQ (reference sequence). The CDR3 sequence is 17 residues long. V was shortened by 5 bases and J by 2 bases, with 20 bases between the two germline ends. In DNA form, the CDR3 reads TGTGCCAGCAGCCACCCAGCGATGGTCTGGCTCACAGATACGCAGTATTTT. Translated: CASSHPAMVWLTDTQYF.

This chain links TRBV20-1 with TRBJ2-3, with TRBD2 matching 8 bases. V lost 1 base to trimming and J lost 0 bases; unmatched junction nucleotides: 3. This CDR3 has 15 amino acids. Germline-derived CDR1 and CDR2 are DFQATT and SNEGSKA (reference sequence). CDR3 sequence reads: CSARVGGASTDTQYF. The CDR3 bases are TGCAGTGCTAGAGTCGGGGGGGCCAGCACAGATACGCAGTATTTT.

This clonotype was seen a few times. The V call is TRBV2, the J call TRBJ2-7; 8 bases are a match to TRBD1. Germline CDR1 reads SNHLY; CDR2 reads FYNNEI. The CDR3 is made up of 14 amino acids. V was pared by 2 bases and J by 3 bases, with 3 bases of the junction left unmatched. The chain's CDR3 is CASSEQGADYEQYF. Written as DNA, the CDR3 is TGTGCCAGCAGTGAACAGGGGGCGGACTACGAGCAGTACTTC.

This clonotype has a handful of counts. V gene TRBV4-1 combines with J gene TRBJ1-1, with D maybe TRBD1 (6 bases). The CDR3 has 17 residues. The ends were cut back, 1 base at V and 3 bases at J, with 18 bases in the middle. In germline, CDR1 is MGHRA, CDR2 YSYEKL. CDR3 nucleotide sequence: TGCGCCAGCAGCCAAGTGACAGGTTCAGAGGGAGACACTGAAGCTTTCTTT. It encodes CASSQVTGSEGDTEAFF.

The chain joins TRBV5-5 to TRBJ2-7; possibly TRBD1 or TRBD2 for D (5 bases each). The V end lost 4 bases, the J end lost 7 bases, and 12 bases lay between the germline ends. The CDR3 consists of 12 residues. Germline V gene sequence: CDR1 SGHKS, CDR2 YYEKEE (reference sequence). Here the CDR3 reads CASSGTRGEQYV. CDR3 DNA: TGTGCCAGCAGCGGGACCAGAGGAGAGCAGTACGTC.

In this sample, this clonotype turned up a few times. The chain uses TRBV10-3 and TRBJ1-1; D is perhaps TRBD1 (5 bases). CDR1 and CDR2 from the germline V gene are ENHRY and SYGVKD. The CDR3 is 14 amino acids. Trimming removed 4 bases from V and 8 bases from J, with 17 bases in between. The CDR3, as DNA: TGTGCCATCAGTGGCACGGGGGGGTTAAGGGAAGCTTTCTTT. Protein: CAISGTGGLREAFF.

This clonotype showed up many times. V usage is TRBV20-1 and J usage is TRBJ2-7, with TRBD2 identical over 12 bases. The germline gives CDR1 DFQATT, CDR2 SNEGSKA (reference sequence). Trimming removed 3 bases from V and 12 bases from J; junction bases left unmatched: 6. CDR3 length: 12 amino acids. As DNA, the CDR3 is TGCAGTGCTAGTTCTAGCGGGGGGGCCGCGTACTTC. It translates to CSASSSGGAAYF.

The chain recombines TRBV7-2 with TRBJ2-1; 10 bases are a match to TRBD2. This CDR3 has 19 amino acids. Germline CDR1 reads SGHTA; CDR2 reads FQGNSA. V lost 1 base and J lost 6; bases outside the gene matches: 15. CDR3 DNA: TGTGCCAGCAGCTTAGTGTTTGCCGGGACTAGCGTGAAGGGCAATGAGCAGTTCTTC. Protein: CASSLVFAGTSVKGNEQFF.

A few counts support this clonotype. This chain connects TRBV25-1 to TRBJ2-7; D remains ambiguous. The CDR3 is made up of 14 amino acids. Deletions cut 2 bases from V and 3 bases from J, with 11 bases between. Germline V CDR1 and CDR2: MGHDK, SYGVNS. The CDR3, as DNA: TGTGCCAGCAGTGAAGTCTGTGGGGACTACGAGCAGTACGTC. The encoded protein is CASSEVCGDYEQYV.

J is TRBJ2-3 and V is TRBV5-1; tentative D call: TRBD1 (6 bases). The germline V gene has CDR1 SGHRS and CDR2 YFSETQ. Trimming removed 5 bases at V and 3 bases at J, with 13 bases between. The CDR3 totals 14 residues. CDR3: CASSRDTPTDTQYF. DNA of the CDR3: TGCGCCAGCAGTCGGGACACACCTACAGATACGCAGTATTTT.

This clonotype occurred many times. The rearrangement uses TRBV3-1 and TRBJ2-7; 9 bases agree with TRBD1. The CDR3 runs to 14 residues. Trimming removed 2 bases from V and 2 bases from J; junction bases left unmatched: 1. The germline V gene has CDR1 LGHDT and CDR2 YNNKEL (reference sequence). CDR3 sequence (DNA): TGTGCCAGCAGCCAAACAGGGGGCGCCTACGAGCAGTACTTC. As protein: CASSQTGGAYEQYF.

This clonotype was found a few times. This rearrangement joins TRBV6-2 or TRBV6-3 to TRBJ1-1, with a possible D match to TRBD1 (6 bases). V shed 8 bases and J shed 4 bases, with 17 bases lying between them. CDR3 length: 14 residues. The germline CDR1 and CDR2 sequences are MNHEY and SVGEGT. This chain's CDR3 is CASRFRGAPTEAFF. The CDR3 nucleotides are TGTGCCAGCCGATTCAGGGGAGCGCCCACTGAAGCTTTCTTT.

This clonotype was seen only a few times. The chain has TRBV27 and TRBJ1-4, with unresolved D. The V gene's germline CDR1 is MNHEY and CDR2 SMNVEV (reference sequence). The ends were cut back, 2 bases at V and 0 bases at J, with 7 bases in the middle. This CDR3 region has 15 residues. Here the CDR3 reads CASSLVLATNEKLFF. The CDR3 DNA is TGTGCCAGCAGTTTAGTGTTAGCAACTAATGAAAAACTGTTTTTT.

This clonotype was observed a handful of times. The CDR3 nucleotides read TGTGCCAGCAGCCCCCAAGTGCTAGCAACTGAAGCTTTCTTT. Its translation: CASSPQVLATEAFF. The rearrangement uses TRBV3-1 and TRBJ1-1; no reliable D call. Germline loops: CDR1 LGHDT, CDR2 YNNKEL (reference sequence). This CDR3 contains 14 residues. V dropped 4 bases and J dropped 5 bases, with 14 bases sitting between them. Drawing the rest from reference TRBV3-1 and TRBJ1-1, the complete variable domain is DTAVSQTPKYLVTQMGNDKSIKCEQNLGHDTMYWYKQDSKKFLKIMFSYNNKELIINETVPNRFSPKSPDKAHLNLHINSLELGDSAVYFCASSPQVLATEAFFGQGTRLTVV.